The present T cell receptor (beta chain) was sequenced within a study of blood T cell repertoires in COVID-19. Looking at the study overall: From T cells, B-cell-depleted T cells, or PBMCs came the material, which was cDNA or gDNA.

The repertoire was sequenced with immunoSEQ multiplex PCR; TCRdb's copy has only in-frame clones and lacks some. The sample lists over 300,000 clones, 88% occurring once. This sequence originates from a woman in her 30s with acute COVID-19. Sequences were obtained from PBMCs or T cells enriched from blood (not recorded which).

The CDR3 loop reads CASSGGTSSYYEQYF. CDR3 DNA sequence: TGTGCCAGCAGCGGGGGGACTAGCTCATACTACGAGCAGTACTTC. The chain combines TRBV6-5 with TRBJ2-7; 9 bases fit TRBD2. The CDR3 runs to 15 residues. Per germline, CDR1 MNHEY and CDR2 SVGAGI. V trimming: 6 bases; J trimming: 3 bases; junction bases outside the gene matches: 9.